This T cell receptor beta chain appears in the sequencing data of a study of blood T cell repertoires in COVID-19. Study background: Sites across the United States, Italy and Spain contributed samples from acute and convalescent COVID-19.

In the original analysis: Reference gene primer amplification in the assay estimated nucleated cell counts. The data were produced by immunoSEQ multiplex PCR, yet TCRdb's version contains in-frame clones alone and is incomplete. That table is the source of V, J and clone size, and D and trimming were worked out from the DNA. The sample consists of about 210,000 clones, around 88% of them appearing once. This CDR3 contains 11 residues. Germline V gene lookup returns CDR1 SQVTM and CDR2 ANQGSEA. The V gene lost 5 bases and the J gene lost 2 bases, with 7 bases spanning the gap. The receptor's source is a woman between 50 and 59 years old with acute or convalescent COVID-19. The chain links TRBV29-1 to TRBJ2-7; no clear D. The sequencing input was peripheral blood. CDR3 bases: TGCAGCGTTCAAACAACCTACGAGCAGTACTTC. Translated, it gives CSVQTTYEQYF.